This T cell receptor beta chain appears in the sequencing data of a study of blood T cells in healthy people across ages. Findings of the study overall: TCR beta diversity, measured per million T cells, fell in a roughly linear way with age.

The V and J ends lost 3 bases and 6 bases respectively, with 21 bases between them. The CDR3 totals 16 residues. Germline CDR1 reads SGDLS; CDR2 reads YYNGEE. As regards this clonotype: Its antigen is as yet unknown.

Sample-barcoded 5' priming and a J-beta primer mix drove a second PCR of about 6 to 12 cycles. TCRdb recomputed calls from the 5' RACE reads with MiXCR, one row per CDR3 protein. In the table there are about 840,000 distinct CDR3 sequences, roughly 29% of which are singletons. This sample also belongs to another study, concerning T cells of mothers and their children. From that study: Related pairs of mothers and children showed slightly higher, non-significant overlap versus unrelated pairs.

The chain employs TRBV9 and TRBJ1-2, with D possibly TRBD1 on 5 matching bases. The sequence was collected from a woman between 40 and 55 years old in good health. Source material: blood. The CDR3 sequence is CASSAPTVGQVDGYTF. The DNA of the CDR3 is TGTGCCAGCAGCGCGCCAACCGTGGGGCAGGTAGATGGCTACACCTTC.